The sequence of this T cell receptor (beta chain) was determined in a study of glioma-infiltrating T cells. Study at large: WHO grade II oligodendrogliomas or astrocytomas, plus non-recurrent WHO grade IV glioblastomas, were sampled. Approximately 990,000 peripheral T cells were targeted at about 4.5- to 10-fold coverage. Whole-study results and caveats: Very few CDR3 sequences were shared between tissue and blood.

For this clonotype: Its specificity is not known.

CDR1 and CDR2 (germline): LNHDA, SQIVND (reference sequence). V lost 5 bases, J lost 6 bases, and 11 bases lay in between. This CDR3 is built from 13 residues. Using RNA template, CDR3s of TCR alpha and beta were amplified with iRepertoire arm-PCR. One entry per CDR3 protein results from TCRdb running MiXCR on the multiplex PCR reads. The table shows around 390,000 distinct CDR3 sequences, with around 38% occurring only once. The sequence was obtained from a human donor with low-grade glioma or glioblastoma, undergoing nonglioma brain surgery, or in good health (not recorded which). The rearrangement links TRBV19 to TRBJ1-5; no definite D call. Sequenced sample: glioma tissue, nonneoplastic brain tissue, or PBMCs (not recorded which). CDR3 DNA: TGTGCCAGTAGTTTTGGAGGCCCTCAGCCCCAGCATTTT. It encodes CASSFGGPQPQHF.